The clone carrying this TCR beta chain was detected only a few times. Germline CDR1 SQVTM, CDR2 ANQGSEA. CDR3 size: 14 residues. Trimming at V came to 0 bases and at J to 6 bases, leaving 4 bases not matched to a gene. Only in-frame clones appear in the TCRdb table, and some are missing; sequencing was by immunoSEQ multiplex PCR. Counted here are under 200,000 clones, about 86% occurring once; the ten biggest clones make up almost 1%. This sample is part of a study of blood T cell repertoires in COVID-19. Overall study: The samples span acute and convalescent COVID-19 from the United States, Italy and Spain.

Material: peripheral blood. The receptor comes from a man between 18 and 35 years old with acute or convalescent COVID-19. This chain links TRBV29-1 with TRBJ1-2; 10 bases are shared with TRBD1. CDR3 protein: CSVEDRGTGDGYTF. CDR3 coding DNA: TGCAGCGTTGAAGATCGGGGGACAGGGGATGGCTACACCTTC.